Listed below are T cell receptor beta chains from one sample, sequenced in a study of T cell repertoires in cytomegalovirus infection. TCRdb analysed the reads with MiXCR anew, one entry per CDR3 protein. The data hold a few hundred thousand distinct CDR3 sequences, with roughly 10% observed a single time. Sequenced sample: PBMCs. The receptor source for this set is a human donor in good health (CMV status not recorded). Some clones in this sample may be carry-over from other donors' samples. Each CDR3 is given with its conserved first and last residue. D genes are given only for firm matches. Size is stated for part of the rows, as once, few or many counts, or as a class when the clone is expanded.

V gene	clone size	CDR3 length	D gene	J gene	CDR3 DNA	CDR3 protein
TRBV7-2	many	15	.	TRBJ1-5	TGTGCCAGCAGCTTAGACAGGCAGCTCAATCAGCCCCAGCATTTT	CASSLDRQLNQPQHF
TRBV20-1	many	13	TRBD2	TRBJ2-5	TGCAGTGCTCCATCTAGCGGCCAAGAGACCCAGTACTTC	CSAPSSGQETQYF
TRBV20-1	.	16	TRBD2	TRBJ2-7	TGCAGTGCTAGAGATCAAGACGGGGGGAGCTCCTACGAGCAGTACTTC	CSARDQDGGSSYEQYF
TRBV29-1	few	15	.	TRBJ1-3	TGCAGCGTTGGTACGTCCGGCATTTCCGGAAACACCATATATTTT	CSVGTSGISGNTIYF
TRBV18	.	13	.	TRBJ1-1	TGTGCCAGCTCAAACATTCCGGGACTTGAAGCTTTCTTT	CASSNIPGLEAFF
TRBV20-1	many	14	.	TRBJ2-3	TGCAGTGCTAGGGGCAGCTTGGGCACAGATACGCAGTATTTT	CSARGSLGTDTQYF
TRBV5-1	many	15	TRBD1	TRBJ1-6	TGCGCCAGCAGCGTCGGACAGGGGGTGAATTCACCCCTCCACTTT	CASSVGQGVNSPLHF
TRBV7-8	many	15	.	TRBJ1-3	TGTGCCAGCAGCTCGGGGACCGACTCTGGAAACACCATATATTTT	CASSSGTDSGNTIYF
TRBV25-1	few	18	TRBD2	TRBJ2-4	TGTGCCAGCAGTGCCCTTAGCGGGGGGGCCAAGAACAAAAACATTCAGTACTTC	CASSALSGGAKNKNIQYF
TRBV7-2	.	14	.	TRBJ1-2	TGTGCCAGCAGCTTAGAGTGGGGGGATTATGGCTACACCTTC	CASSLEWGDYGYTF
TRBV7-9	few	16	TRBD1	TRBJ2-7	TGTGCCAGCAGCTTAGCCGGACAGGGGACGAGCTACGAGCAGTACTTC	CASSLAGQGTSYEQYF
TRBV4-3	.	13	.	TRBJ1-5	TGCGCCAGCAGCCGGGTCCTCGGTCAGCCCCAGCATTTT	CASSRVLGQPQHF
TRBV18	few	15	TRBD2	TRBJ2-1	TGTGCCAGCTCACCCGGACTAGCGCTTTACAATGAGCAGTTCTTC	CASSPGLALYNEQFF
TRBV7-8	many	14	TRBD1	TRBJ1-1	TGTGCCAGCAGCGCGCGACAGGGAGTCACTGAAGCTTTCTTT	CASSARQGVTEAFF